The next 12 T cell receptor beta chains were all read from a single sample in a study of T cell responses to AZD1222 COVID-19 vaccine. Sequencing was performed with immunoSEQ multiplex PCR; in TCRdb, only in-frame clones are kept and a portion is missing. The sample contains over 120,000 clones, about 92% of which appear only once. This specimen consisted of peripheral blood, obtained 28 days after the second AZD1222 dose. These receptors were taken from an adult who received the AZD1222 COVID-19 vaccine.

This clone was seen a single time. CDR3 in amino acids: CASRPPRHKTNTGELFF. CDR3 coding DNA: TGTGCCAGTAGACCTCCACGACATAAGACGAACACCGGGGAGCTGTTTTTT. The chain combines TRBV19 with TRBJ2-2; D unclear. Germline CDR1 reads LNHDA; CDR2 reads SQIVND (reference sequence). Trimming pared 6 bases from V and 0 bases from J, leaving 17 bases between. This CDR3 spans 17 amino acids.

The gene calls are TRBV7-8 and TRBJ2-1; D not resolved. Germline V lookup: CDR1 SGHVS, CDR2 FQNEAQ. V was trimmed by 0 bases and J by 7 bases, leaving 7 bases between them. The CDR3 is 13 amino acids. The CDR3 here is CASSLAVRNEQFF. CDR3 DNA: TGTGCCAGCAGCTTAGCCGTCAGGAATGAGCAGTTCTTC.

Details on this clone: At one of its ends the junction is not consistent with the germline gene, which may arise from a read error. CDR3 in DNA: TGTGCTAGCAGCTTAGAGCGGGATGGGGAGCTGTTTTTT. Protein: CASSLERDGELFF. This sequence joins TRBV7-7 and TRBJ2-2, with TRBD2 matching 7 bases. CDR1 is SSHAT and CDR2 is FNYEAQ in the germline V gene (reference sequence). The CDR3 loop spans 13 amino acids. The full variable domain, rest sourced from reference TRBV7-7 and TRBJ2-2, is GAGVSQSPRYKVTKRGQDVTLRCDPISSHATLYWYQQALGQGPEFLTYFNYEAQPDKSGLPSDRFSAERPEGSISTLTIQRTEQRDSAMYRCASSLERDGELFFGEGSRLTVL.

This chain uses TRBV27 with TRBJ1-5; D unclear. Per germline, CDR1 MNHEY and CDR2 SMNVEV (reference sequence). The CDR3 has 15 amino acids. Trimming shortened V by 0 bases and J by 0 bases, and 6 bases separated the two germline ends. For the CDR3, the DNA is TGTGCCAGCAGTTTATCGGCAGCTAGCAATCAGCCCCAGCATTTT. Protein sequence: CASSLSAASNQPQHF.

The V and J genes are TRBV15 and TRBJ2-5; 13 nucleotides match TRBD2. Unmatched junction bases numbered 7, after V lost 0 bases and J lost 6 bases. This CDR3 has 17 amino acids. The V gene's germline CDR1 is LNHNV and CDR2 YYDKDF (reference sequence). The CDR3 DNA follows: TGTGCCACCAGCAGAGAAAGGACTAGCGGGGGCGGGAAGACCCAGTACTTC. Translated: CATSRERTSGGGKTQYF.

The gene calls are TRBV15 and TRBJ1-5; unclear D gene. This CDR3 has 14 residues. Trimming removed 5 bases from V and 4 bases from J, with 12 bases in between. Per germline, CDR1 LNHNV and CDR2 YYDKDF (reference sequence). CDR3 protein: CATSRPPGNQPQHF. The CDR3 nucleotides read TGTGCCACCAGCCGCCCCCCCGGGAATCAGCCCCAGCATTTT.

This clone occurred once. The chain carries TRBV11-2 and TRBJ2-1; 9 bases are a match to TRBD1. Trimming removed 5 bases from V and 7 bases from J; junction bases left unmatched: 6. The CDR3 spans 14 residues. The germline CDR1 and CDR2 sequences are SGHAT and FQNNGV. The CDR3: CASSVTGGENEQFF. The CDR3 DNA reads TGTGCCAGCAGCGTTACAGGGGGCGAGAATGAGCAGTTCTTC.

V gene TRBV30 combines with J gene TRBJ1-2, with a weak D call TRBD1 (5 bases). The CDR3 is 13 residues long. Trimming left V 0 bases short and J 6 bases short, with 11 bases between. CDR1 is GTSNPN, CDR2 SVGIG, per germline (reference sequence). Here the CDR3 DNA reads TGTGCCTGGAGTGTAACGGGGGTGGATGGCTACACCTTC. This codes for CAWSVTGVDGYTF.

The CDR3 DNA is TGTGCCAGCAGTTTTCTTAAGACTAGCGGAGGCTACGAGCAGTACTTC. It yields the protein CASSFLKTSGGYEQYF. The chain links TRBV6-6 to TRBJ2-7; 9 bases align to TRBD2. The CDR3 contains 16 residues. The J segment lost 3 bases and the V segment lost 4 bases, leaving 10 bases of the junction unmatched. Per germline, CDR1 MNHNY and CDR2 SVGAGI (reference sequence).

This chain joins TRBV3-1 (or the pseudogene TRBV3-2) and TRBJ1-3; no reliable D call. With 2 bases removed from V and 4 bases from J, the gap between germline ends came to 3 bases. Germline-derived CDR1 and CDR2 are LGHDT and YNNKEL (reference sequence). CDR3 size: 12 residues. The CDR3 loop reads CASSQWGNTIYF. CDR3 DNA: TGTGCCAGCAGCCAATGGGGAAACACCATATATTTT.

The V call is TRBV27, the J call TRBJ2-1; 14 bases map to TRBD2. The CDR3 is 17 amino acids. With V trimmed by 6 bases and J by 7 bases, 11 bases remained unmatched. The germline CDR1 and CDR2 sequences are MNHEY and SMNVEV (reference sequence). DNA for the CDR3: TGTGCCAGCAGCCATCCCGGGACTAGCGGGAGAGCTAATGAGCAGTTCTTC. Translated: CASSHPGTSGRANEQFF.

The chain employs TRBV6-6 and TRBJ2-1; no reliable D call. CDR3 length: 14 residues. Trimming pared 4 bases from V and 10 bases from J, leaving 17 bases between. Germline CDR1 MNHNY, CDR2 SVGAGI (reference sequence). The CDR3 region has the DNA TGTGCCAGCAGTTTCAAGGACGGAAAGGTAGAGCAGTTCTTC. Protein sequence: CASSFKDGKVEQFF.